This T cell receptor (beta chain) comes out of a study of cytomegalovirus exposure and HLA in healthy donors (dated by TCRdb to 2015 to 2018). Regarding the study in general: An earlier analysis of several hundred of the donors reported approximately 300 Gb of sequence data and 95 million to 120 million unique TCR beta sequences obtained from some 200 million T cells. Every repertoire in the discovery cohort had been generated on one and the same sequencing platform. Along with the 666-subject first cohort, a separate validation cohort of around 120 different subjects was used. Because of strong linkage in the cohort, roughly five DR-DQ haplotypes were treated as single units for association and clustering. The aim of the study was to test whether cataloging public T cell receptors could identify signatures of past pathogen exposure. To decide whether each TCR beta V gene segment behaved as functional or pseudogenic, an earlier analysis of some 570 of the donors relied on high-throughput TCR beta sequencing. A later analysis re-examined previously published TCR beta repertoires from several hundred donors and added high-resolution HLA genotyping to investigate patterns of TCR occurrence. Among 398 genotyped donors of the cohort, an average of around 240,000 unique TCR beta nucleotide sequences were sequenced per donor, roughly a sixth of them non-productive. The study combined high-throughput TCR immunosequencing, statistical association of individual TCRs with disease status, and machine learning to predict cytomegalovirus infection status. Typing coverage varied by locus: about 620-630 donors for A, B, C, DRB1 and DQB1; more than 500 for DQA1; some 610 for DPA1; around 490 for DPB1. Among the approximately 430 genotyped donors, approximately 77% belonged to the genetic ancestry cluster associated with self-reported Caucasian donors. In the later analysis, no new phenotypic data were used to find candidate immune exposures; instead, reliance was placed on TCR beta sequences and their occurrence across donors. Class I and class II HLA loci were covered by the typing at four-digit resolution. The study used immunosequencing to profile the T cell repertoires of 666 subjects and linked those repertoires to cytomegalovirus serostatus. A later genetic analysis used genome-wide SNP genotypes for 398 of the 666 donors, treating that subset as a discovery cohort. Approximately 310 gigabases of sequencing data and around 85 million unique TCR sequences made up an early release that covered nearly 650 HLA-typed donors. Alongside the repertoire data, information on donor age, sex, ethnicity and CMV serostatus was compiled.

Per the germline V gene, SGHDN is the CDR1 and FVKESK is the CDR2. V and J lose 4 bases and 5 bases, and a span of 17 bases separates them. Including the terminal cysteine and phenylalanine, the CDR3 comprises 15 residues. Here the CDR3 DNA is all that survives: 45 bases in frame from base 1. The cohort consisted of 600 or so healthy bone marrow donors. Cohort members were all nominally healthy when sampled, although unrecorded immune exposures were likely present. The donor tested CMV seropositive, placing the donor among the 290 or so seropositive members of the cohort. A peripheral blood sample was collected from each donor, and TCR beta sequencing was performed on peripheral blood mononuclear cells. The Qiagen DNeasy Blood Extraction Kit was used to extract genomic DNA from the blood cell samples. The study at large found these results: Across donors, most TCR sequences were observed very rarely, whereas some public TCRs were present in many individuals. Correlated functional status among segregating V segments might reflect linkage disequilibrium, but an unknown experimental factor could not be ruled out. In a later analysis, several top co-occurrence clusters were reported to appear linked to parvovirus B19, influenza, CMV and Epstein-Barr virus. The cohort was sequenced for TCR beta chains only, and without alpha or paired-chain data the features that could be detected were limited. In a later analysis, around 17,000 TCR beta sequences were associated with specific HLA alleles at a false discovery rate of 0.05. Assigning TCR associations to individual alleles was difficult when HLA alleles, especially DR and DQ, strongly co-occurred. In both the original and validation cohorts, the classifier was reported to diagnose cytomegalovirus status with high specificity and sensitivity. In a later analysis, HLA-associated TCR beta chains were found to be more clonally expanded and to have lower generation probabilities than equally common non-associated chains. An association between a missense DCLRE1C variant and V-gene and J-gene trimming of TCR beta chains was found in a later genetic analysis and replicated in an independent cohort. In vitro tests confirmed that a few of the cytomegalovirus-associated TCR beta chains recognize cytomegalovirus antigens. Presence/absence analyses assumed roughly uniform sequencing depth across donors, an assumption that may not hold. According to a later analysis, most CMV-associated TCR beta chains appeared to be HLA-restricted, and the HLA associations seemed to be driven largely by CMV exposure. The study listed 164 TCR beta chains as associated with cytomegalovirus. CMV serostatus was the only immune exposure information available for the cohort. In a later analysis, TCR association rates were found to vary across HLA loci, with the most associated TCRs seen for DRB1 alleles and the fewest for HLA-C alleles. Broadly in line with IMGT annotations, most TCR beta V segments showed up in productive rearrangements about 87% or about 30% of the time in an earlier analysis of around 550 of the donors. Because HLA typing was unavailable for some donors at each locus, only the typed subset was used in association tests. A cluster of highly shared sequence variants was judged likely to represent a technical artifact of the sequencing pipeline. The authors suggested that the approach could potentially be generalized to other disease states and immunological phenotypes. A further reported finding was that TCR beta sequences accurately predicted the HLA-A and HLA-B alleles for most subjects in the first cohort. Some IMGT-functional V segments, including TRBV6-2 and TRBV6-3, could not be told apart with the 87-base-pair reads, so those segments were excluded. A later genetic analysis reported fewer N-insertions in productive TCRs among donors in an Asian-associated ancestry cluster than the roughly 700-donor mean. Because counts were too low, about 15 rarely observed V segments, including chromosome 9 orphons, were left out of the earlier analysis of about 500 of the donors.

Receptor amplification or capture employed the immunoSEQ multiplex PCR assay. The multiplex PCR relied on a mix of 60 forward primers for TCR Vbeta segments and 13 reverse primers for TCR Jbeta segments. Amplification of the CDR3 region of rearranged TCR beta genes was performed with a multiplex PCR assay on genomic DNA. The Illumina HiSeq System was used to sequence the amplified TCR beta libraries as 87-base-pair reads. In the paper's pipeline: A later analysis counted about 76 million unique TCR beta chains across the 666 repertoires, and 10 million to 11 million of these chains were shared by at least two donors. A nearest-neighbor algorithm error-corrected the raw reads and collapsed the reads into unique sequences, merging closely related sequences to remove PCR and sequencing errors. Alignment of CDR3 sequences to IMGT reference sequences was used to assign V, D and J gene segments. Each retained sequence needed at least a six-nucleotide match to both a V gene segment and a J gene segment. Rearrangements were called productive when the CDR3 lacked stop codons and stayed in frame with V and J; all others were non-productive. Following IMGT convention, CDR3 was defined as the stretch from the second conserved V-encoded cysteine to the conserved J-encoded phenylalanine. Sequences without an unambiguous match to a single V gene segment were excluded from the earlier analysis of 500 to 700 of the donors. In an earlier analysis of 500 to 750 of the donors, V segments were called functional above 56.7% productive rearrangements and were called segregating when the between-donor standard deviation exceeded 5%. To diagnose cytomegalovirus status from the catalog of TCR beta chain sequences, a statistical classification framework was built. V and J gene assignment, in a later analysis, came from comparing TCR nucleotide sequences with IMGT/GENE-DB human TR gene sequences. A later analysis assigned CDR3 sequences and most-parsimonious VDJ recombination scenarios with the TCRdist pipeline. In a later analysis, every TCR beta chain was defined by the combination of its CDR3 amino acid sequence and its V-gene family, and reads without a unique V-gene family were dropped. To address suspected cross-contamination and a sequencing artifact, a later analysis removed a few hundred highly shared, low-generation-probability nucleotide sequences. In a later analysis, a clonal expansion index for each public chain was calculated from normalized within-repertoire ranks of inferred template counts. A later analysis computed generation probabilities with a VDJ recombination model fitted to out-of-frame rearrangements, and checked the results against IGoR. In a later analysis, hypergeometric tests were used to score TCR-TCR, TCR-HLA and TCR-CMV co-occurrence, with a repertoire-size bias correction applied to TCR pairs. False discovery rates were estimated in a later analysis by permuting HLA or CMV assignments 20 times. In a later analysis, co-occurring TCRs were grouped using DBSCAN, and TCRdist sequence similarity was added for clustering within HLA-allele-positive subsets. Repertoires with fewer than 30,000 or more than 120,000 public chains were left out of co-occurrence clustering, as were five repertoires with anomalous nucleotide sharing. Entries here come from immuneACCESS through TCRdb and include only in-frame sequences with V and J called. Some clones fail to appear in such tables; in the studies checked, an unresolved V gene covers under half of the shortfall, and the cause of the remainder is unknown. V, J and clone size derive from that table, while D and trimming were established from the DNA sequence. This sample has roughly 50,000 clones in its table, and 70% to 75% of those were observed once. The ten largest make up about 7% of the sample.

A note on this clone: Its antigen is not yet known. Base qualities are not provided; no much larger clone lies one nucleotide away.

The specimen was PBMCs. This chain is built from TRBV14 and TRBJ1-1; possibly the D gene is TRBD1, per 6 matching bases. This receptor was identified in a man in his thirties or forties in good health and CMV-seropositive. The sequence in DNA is TGTGCCAGCAGCCCTTGGCGAAGGGGGTCAACTGAAGCTTTCTTT. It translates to CASSPWRRGSTEAFF.